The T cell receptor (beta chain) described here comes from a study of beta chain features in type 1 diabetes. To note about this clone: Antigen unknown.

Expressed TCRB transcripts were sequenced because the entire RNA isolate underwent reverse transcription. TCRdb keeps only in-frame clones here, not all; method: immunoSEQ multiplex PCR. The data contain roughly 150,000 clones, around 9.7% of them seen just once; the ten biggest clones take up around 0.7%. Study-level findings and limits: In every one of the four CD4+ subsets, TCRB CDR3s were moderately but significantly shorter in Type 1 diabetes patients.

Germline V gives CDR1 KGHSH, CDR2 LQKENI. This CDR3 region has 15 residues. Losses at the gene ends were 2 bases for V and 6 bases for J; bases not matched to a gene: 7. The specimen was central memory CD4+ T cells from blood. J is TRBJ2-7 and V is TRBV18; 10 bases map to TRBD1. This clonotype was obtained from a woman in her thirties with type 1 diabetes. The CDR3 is CASSPYGQGGSEQYF. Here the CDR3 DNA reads TGTGCCAGCTCACCATATGGACAGGGGGGGAGCGAGCAGTACTTC.